This T cell receptor (beta chain) was sequenced in a study of shared clonotypes between healthy human individuals. Donors, healthy HIV-negative adults, lacked recent acute infections or vaccinations. Profiling relied on immunoSEQ multiplex PCR, and the TCRdb table lists in-frame clones only, not all of them. The table shows a few million clones, with over 85% occurring only once. This CDR3 spans 15 amino acids. J lost 0 bases, V lost 2 bases, and 3 bases had no gene match. Germline V gives CDR1 MGHRA, CDR2 YSYEKL. Note on this clone: As yet, its antigen is unknown. Other DNA sequences of this sample code for an identical CDR3.

Overall study findings and caveats: Donor scarcity curtailed the genetic and exposure-history diversity represented herein.

This sequence joins TRBV4-1 and TRBJ2-5; 7 bases match TRBD1. This clonotype originated in a young man in good health. Sample: naive CD4+ T cells sorted from blood. As to subset: CD45RA+ positively selected. CDR3 sequence: CASSQPDRDQETQYF. The CDR3 DNA sequence: TGCGCCAGCAGCCAACCAGACAGGGACCAAGAGACCCAGTACTTC.